Shown below are 10 T cell receptor beta chains from a single sample sequenced in a study of beta chain features in type 1 diabetes (dated by TCRdb to the late 2010s). Library generation was performed with the immunoSEQ multiplex PCR assay. All of the isolated RNA was reverse transcribed with the High Capacity cDNA Reverse Transcription Kit, so expressed TCRB transcripts were sequenced. Entries here come from immuneACCESS through TCRdb and include only in-frame sequences with V and J called. Some clones fail to appear in such tables; in the studies checked, an unresolved V gene covers under half of the shortfall, and the cause of the remainder is unknown. This sample comprises 300,000 or so clones, 6.5% to 10% of them detected only once. The ten largest clonotypes hold 0.44% of the sample. Sequencing used central memory CD4+ T cells from blood. The receptors originated from a woman between 18 and 30 years old in good health.

This chain links TRBV2 with TRBJ1-1; no clear D gene. Germline V lookup: CDR1 SNHLY, CDR2 FYNNEI. Trimming took 0 bases from V and 6 from J, leaving 8 bases between them. The CDR3 consists of 13 residues. CDR3 nucleotide sequence: TGTGCCAGCAGTGAAGCGAGGGTTTCTGAAGCTTTCTTT. This gives the protein CASSEARVSEAFF.

There are a few counts of this clone. This rearrangement joins TRBV4-3 to TRBJ2-7, with 15 bases that match TRBD2. The CDR3 loop spans 16 amino acids. Germline V gives CDR1 LGHNA, CDR2 YSLEER. The V and J ends lost 0 bases and 4 bases, in that order; junction bases with no gene match: 1. In DNA form, the CDR3 reads TGCGCCAGCAGCCAAGAAGGGACTAGCGGGAGGTACGAGCAGTACTTC. Its translation: CASSQEGTSGRYEQYF.

The chain combines TRBV6-6 with TRBJ2-7; D uncertain. This CDR3 comprises 13 residues. V lost 6 bases and J lost 4, with 13 bases in between. The germline V gene has CDR1 MNHNY and CDR2 SVGAGI (reference sequence). The CDR3 loop reads CASSSNRAYEQYF. The CDR3 coding sequence is TGTGCCAGCAGCTCCAACAGAGCGTACGAGCAGTACTTC.

This clone was seen ten or more times. The chain joins TRBV21-1 to TRBJ2-6; TRBD2, as called in the table, went unchecked against the DNA. TRBV21-1 is a pseudogene locus. The CDR3 contains 17 residues. The DNA for the CDR3 is TGTGCCAGCAGCTTGGGAGGACAACACTCTGGGGCCAACGTCCTGACTTTC. Its translation: CASSLGGQHSGANVLTF.

This clone was seen at least ten times. The chain combines TRBV5-4 with TRBJ2-2, with TRBD2 identical over 9 bases. The CDR3 is 16 residues long. The germline gives CDR1 SGHNT, CDR2 YYREEE (reference sequence). Losses at the gene ends were 2 bases for V and 5 bases for J; bases not matched to a gene: 7. CDR3 amino acids: CASSFGLAGITGELFF. The DNA for the CDR3 is TGTGCCAGCAGCTTTGGTCTAGCGGGAATTACCGGGGAGCTGTTTTTT.

In its sample, this clone was seen many times. CDR3 amino acids: CASSVSGRETGQFF. For the CDR3, the DNA is TGTGCCAGCAGCGTTAGTGGGCGTGAGACAGGGCAGTTCTTC. The chain couples TRBV9 to TRBJ2-1; the D gene is possibly TRBD1 (6 bases). The ends were cut back, 2 bases at V and 12 bases at J, with 18 bases in the middle. CDR3 length: 14 amino acids. Germline V gene sequence: CDR1 SGDLS, CDR2 YYNGEE.

The J gene is TRBJ2-4, the V gene TRBV10-3; 7 bases match TRBD2. The germline gives CDR1 ENHRY, CDR2 SYGVKD. This CDR3 spans 18 amino acids. The V gene end was trimmed by 2 bases and the J gene end by 0 bases; junction bases not matched to a gene: 10. CDR3 amino acids: CAISEGRLAELAKNIQYF. DNA for the CDR3: TGTGCCATCAGTGAGGGTCGGCTAGCGGAACTAGCCAAAAACATTCAGTACTTC.

This rearrangement joins TRBV7-9 to TRBJ1-5; 9 bases match TRBD1. The V gene end was trimmed by 5 bases and the J gene end by 3 bases; junction bases not matched to a gene: 5. Germline V gene data show CDR1 as SEHNR and CDR2 as FQNEAQ (reference sequence). This CDR3 is 15 amino acids long. The CDR3 region has the DNA TGTGCCAGCAGCGGTACAGGGGGCAACAATCAGCCCCAGCATTTT. Amino acid sequence: CASSGTGGNNQPQHF.

This clone was seen a handful of times. The V call is TRBV2, the J call TRBJ2-1; D ambiguous. The CDR3 length is 15 residues. V was shortened by 4 bases and J by 5 bases, with 15 bases between the two germline ends. Germline lookup yields CDR1 SNHLY and CDR2 FYNNEI. The CDR3 here is CASSGSGSSHNEQFF. DNA for the CDR3: TGTGCCAGCAGTGGATCGGGTAGTTCCCACAATGAGCAGTTCTTC.

The rearrangement links TRBV29-1 to TRBJ2-7, with TRBD2 as a possible D gene (5 bases). Germline V gene lookup returns CDR1 SQVTM and CDR2 ANQGSEA. Deletions cut 4 bases from V and 4 bases from J, with 14 bases between. The CDR3 has 13 residues. CDR3 protein: CSVGSGRGYEQYF. The DNA for the CDR3 is TGCAGCGTTGGGAGCGGCCGGGGATACGAGCAGTACTTC.